This TCR beta chain was sequenced in a study of CD8+ T cells in alopecia areata (dated by TCRdb to about 2018). About the investigation overall: The treated patients, all with moderate-to-severe alopecia areata, were enrolled in an open-label pilot trial of oral tofacitinib given at 5 to 10 mg twice daily. Patients received tofacitinib for 6 to 18 months and were then followed off drug for 6 months to check for delayed response and recurrence. Disease severity in treated patients was measured with the SALT score, which quantifies the percentage of affected scalp surface area. To study T cell clonal expansion in alopecia areata, the researchers applied high-throughput TCRbeta sequencing to both the C3H/HeJ mouse model and human patients. Scalp tissue and sorted CD4+ and CD8+ peripheral blood T cells from patchy and totalis/universalis alopecia areata patients and from healthy controls were covered by human TCRbeta sequencing. Biopsies were taken from tofacitinib-treated patients at baseline and at 4 and 24 weeks of treatment, and a later scalp biopsy was taken in several of the tofacitinib-treated patients. Scalp clonality was compared across normal scalp (n=4), patchy alopecia areata scalp (n=8), and alopecia totalis/universalis scalp (n=8). The RNA source kit depended on sample type: the PAXgene miRNA kit for fixed scalp, the miRNeasy kit for PBMCs, and the RNeasy kit for mouse skin. TCRbeta CDR3 regions were amplified by immunoSEQ multiplex PCR using 35 Vbeta forward and 13 Jbeta reverse primers. On the study overall, not on this receptor specifically: Unlike mouse skin, where gammadelta T cells dominate, normal human skin contains resident alphabeta T cells that get sequenced too, which complicates analysis of the scalp TCR repertoire. With tofacitinib, both scalp clonality and the number of expanded CD8+ clones among the top 100 scalp clones went down significantly. Because the treated cohort was small and had only one nonresponder, larger studies are needed to examine links between baseline CD8+ expansion and response. TCR sequences shared between patients were less clear than in mice, possibly partly because of HLA diversity in the patient population. Compared with normal scalp, lesional scalp, particularly in alopecia totalis/universalis, had higher clonality and more expanded CD8+ clones, which suggests antigenic drive. Many expanded lesional clones were found to persist in scalp and blood during tofacitinib treatment, and relapse after treatment cessation may be partly explained by this persistence.

This specimen's time point label, interpreted: 4 weeks on oral tofacitinib. The intended sense of this specimen's treatment or condition label: oral pan-JAK inhibitor, 5-10 mg twice daily. Lesional scalp punch biopsies and peripheral blood were collected from alopecia areata patients. PBMCs were isolated by density centrifugation and stained for CD3, CD4 and CD8, and CD4+ and CD8+ T cells were sorted on a FACSAria. The germline V gene (reference sequence) specifies GTSNPN as CDR1 and SVGIG as CDR2. V is reduced by 0 bases and J by 9 bases, leaving a spacing of 9 bases between them. CDR3 length: 12 amino acids, cysteine to phenylalanine. Of the read, only the CDR3 DNA is kept; its 36 bases are in frame from base 1. Libraries were built with the immunoSEQ multiplex PCR assay. To provide template for TCR sequencing, every sample had RNA extracted and reverse transcribed into cDNA. SuperScript III was used to make first-strand cDNA, primed with a 2:1 mix of oligo-dT and random hexamers. A synthetic immune receptor repertoire was used to gauge amplification bias, and whatever bias remained was removed computationally. In the paper's pipeline: Raw reads were preprocessed to remove errors, and CDR3 was defined by IMGT conventions from the conserved cysteine to phenylalanine. Clonality was calculated as 1 minus Shannon entropy normalized by log2 of the number of productive unique TCRs. Whether scalp clones were CD4 or CD8 was inferred by matching scalp TCRbeta sequences against CD4 and CD8 repertoires sorted from blood. Here the immuneACCESS table is served through TCRdb, limited to in-frame sequences with V and J called. Missing clones are a known gap in these copies; in checked studies unresolved V genes cover under half, and the rest lacks a known reason. From that table come the V and J calls and clone size; the DNA was used to work out D and trimming. The sample table contains 150,000 to 200,000 clones; only one count was recorded for around three fifths of them. The ten largest clones take up around 0.91% of the sample.

With respect to this clone: Which antigen it targets is not known. Per-base qualities were not stored, and no clone one base away is much larger.

This chain is built from TRBV30 and TRBJ2-1; no D gene is confidently identified. This sequence was found in a human donor with alopecia areata. Here the sequenced sample was CD4+ T cells sorted from blood, taken at week 4, from a patient treated with tofacitinib. The DNA sequence follows: TGTGCCTGGAGTGTGTTTAACGGTGAGCAGTTCTTC. The encoded protein is CAWSVFNGEQFF.